A selection of T cell receptor beta chains follows, all from one sample in a study of metastatic and nonmetastatic thyroid tumors. MiXCR was used by TCRdb to re-call the PCR reads. The table lists tens of thousands of clones, about 13% of them singletons, with approximately 10% in the top ten. The material sequenced was blood. These receptors originate from a female donor with papillary thyroid cancer or a benign thyroid nodule (not recorded which). Some clones in this sample may be carry-over from other donors' samples. Each CDR3 is given with its conserved first and last residue. Fields, in order: J gene, clone size, V gene, D gene, CDR3 protein, CDR3 DNA. The D gene is left open where the match is weak. Not all rows give a size; the values are once, few, many and, for expanded clones, a class.

>TRBJ2-7|many|TRBV6-2/TRBV6-3|NA
CASSRPSGGAYEQYF
TGTGCCAGCAGCCGCCCGTCGGGGGGCGCCTACGAGCAGTACTTC
>TRBJ2-3|many|TRBV20-1|TRBD2
CSAIAGAADTQYF
TGCAGTGCTATCGCGGGAGCGGCAGATACGCAGTATTTT
>TRBJ2-7|many|TRBV19|NA
CASSRAGNYEQYF
TGTGCCAGTAGTCGGGCAGGAAACTACGAGCAGTACTTC
>TRBJ1-5|few|TRBV27|NA
CASKTSGGPQHF
TGTGCCAGCAAGACCTCCGGGGGGCCCCAGCATTTT
>TRBJ1-4|few|TRBV28|TRBD1
CASSFEQGSNEKLFF
TGTGCCAGCAGTTTTGAACAGGGGTCTAATGAAAAACTGTTTTTT
>TRBJ1-5|many|TRBV7-2|NA
CASSHAASRSNQPQHF
TGTGCCAGCAGCCATGCCGCGAGTAGGAGCAATCAGCCCCAGCATTTT
>TRBJ1-1|many|TRBV2|NA
CASSVPGIPAEAFF
TGTGCCAGCAGTGTCCCTGGGATTCCCGCTGAAGCTTTCTTT
>TRBJ2-1|many|TRBV20-1|NA
CSARGGGRATSYNEQFF
TGCAGTGCCCGCGGAGGGGGACGGGCAACCTCCTACAATGAGCAGTTCTTC
>TRBJ2-3|few|TRBV5-1|NA
CASSLGAATSTDTQYF
TGCGCCAGCAGCTTGGGCGCAGCGACTAGCACAGATACGCAGTATTTT
>TRBJ2-5|many|TRBV11-2|NA
CASSLAQETQYF
TGTGCCAGCAGCTTAGCTCAAGAGACCCAGTACTTC
>TRBJ1-3|many|TRBV6-1|NA
CAGGGGLPSGNTIYF
TGTGCCGGAGGGGGGGGCTTACCCTCTGGAAACACCATATATTTT
>TRBJ2-7|NA|TRBV11-2|TRBD2
CASSLAGGGHEQYF
TGTGCCAGCAGCCTAGCGGGAGGAGGTCACGAGCAGTACTTC
>TRBJ2-3|NA|TRBV5-8|NA
CASSSLQGTDTQYF
TGTGCCAGCAGCTCTCTACAGGGAACAGATACGCAGTATTTT
>TRBJ2-2|many|TRBV7-3|TRBD2
CASSRTMESGRVSGELFF
TGTGCCAGCAGCCGGACGATGGAGAGCGGGAGGGTGTCCGGGGAGCTGTTTTTT
>TRBJ1-2|many|TRBV3-1|TRBD1
CASSQTTGFLTYYGYTF
TGTGCCAGCAGCCAAACGACAGGGTTCCTTACCTACTATGGCTACACCTTC
>TRBJ1-4|few|TRBV5-6|TRBD1
CASSLQGAREKLFF
TGTGCCAGCAGCTTACAGGGGGCGCGAGAAAAACTGTTTTTT
>TRBJ2-7|many|TRBV20-1|TRBD1
CSVPSGQSIYEQYF
TGCAGTGTCCCCTCGGGACAGTCGATCTACGAGCAGTACTTC
>TRBJ2-5|NA|TRBV20-1|NA
CSAPHWSGRETQYF
TGCAGTGCGCCCCATTGGTCAGGGCGAGAGACCCAGTACTTC
>TRBJ2-1|few|TRBV19|NA
CASIPISAGYNEQFF
TGTGCCAGTATTCCGATCTCCGCGGGCTACAATGAGCAGTTCTTC
>TRBJ2-2|many|TRBV11-2|TRBD2
CASSRTRGAQARELFF
TGTGCCAGCAGCCGAACGCGGGGGGCGCAGGCCCGGGAGCTGTTTTTT
>TRBJ1-2|many|TRBV7-2|NA
CASSLGGTAGYGYTF
TGTGCCAGCAGCTTAGGTGGAACAGCGGGCTATGGCTACACCTTC
>TRBJ1-2|many|TRBV3-1|NA
CASSRTTANYGHTF
TGTGCCAGCAGTCGAACGACTGCTAACTATGGCCACACCTTC
>TRBJ2-5|many|TRBV20-1|TRBD2
CSSARASGGRGETQYF
TGCAGTTCCGCCAGGGCTAGCGGGGGCAGGGGGGAGACCCAGTACTTC
>TRBJ2-7|many|TRBV7-3|NA
CASSPYGTPPQHF
TGTGCCAGCAGCCCATACGGGACCCCTCCCCAGCACTTC
>TRBJ2-7|many|TRBV27|TRBD1
CASSFSGTGEYEQYF
TGTGCCAGCAGTTTCTCAGGGACAGGGGAATACGAGCAGTACTTC
>TRBJ1-3|many|TRBV12-3/TRBV12-4|NA
CASSFSGSGNTIYF
TGTGCCAGCAGTTTCTCGGGCTCTGGAAACACCATATATTTT
>TRBJ2-5|many|TRBV19|NA
CASSTTQGYQETQYF
TGTGCCAGTAGTACAACCCAGGGGTACCAAGAGACCCAGTACTTC
>TRBJ2-1|once|TRBV5-4|NA
CASSFPGISSYNEQFF
TGTGCCAGCAGCTTCCCCGGGATAAGCTCCTACAATGAGCAGTTCTTC
>TRBJ1-4|many|TRBV19|NA
CASSNGPDWGEKLFF
TGTGCCAGTAGTAACGGACCAGATTGGGGGGAAAAACTGTTTTTT
>TRBJ1-2|many|TRBV5-5|NA
CASSLGGINYGYTF
TGTGCCAGCAGCTTGGGAGGAATTAACTATGGCTACACCTTC
>TRBJ1-1|once|TRBV11-3|NA
CASSWTGGMKTEAFF
TGTGCCAGCAGCTGGACGGGCGGCATGAAAACTGAAGCTTTCTTT
>TRBJ2-3|many|TRBV28|NA
CASRSGSVSTDTQYF
TGTGCCAGCAGGTCGGGTTCCGTGAGCACAGATACGCAGTATTTT
>TRBJ2-7|medium-sized|TRBV27|TRBD1
CASSPGQGAYEQYF
TGTGCCAGCAGCCCGGGACAGGGGGCATACGAGCAGTACTTC
>TRBJ2-2|many|TRBV12-3/TRBV12-4|TRBD2
CASSQSTSVTNTGELFF
TGTGCCAGCAGCCAGTCGACTAGCGTCACGAACACCGGGGAGCTGTTTTTT
>TRBJ1-4|many|TRBV12-3/TRBV12-4|NA
CASSPRGWGNEKLFF
TGTGCCAGCAGCCCACGGGGGTGGGGTAATGAAAAACTGTTTTTT
>TRBJ2-2|NA|TRBV11-2|TRBD1
CASSNRDRGFTGELFF
TGTGCCAGCAGTAATAGGGACAGGGGGTTTACCGGGGAGCTGTTTTTT
>TRBJ2-3|many|TRBV28|NA
CASSYPGRLSTDTQYF
TGTGCCAGCAGCTATCCCGGACGGCTCAGCACAGATACGCAGTATTTT
>TRBJ2-1|many|TRBV5-1|NA
CASSFHGEQFF
TGCGCCAGCAGCTTTCATGGTGAGCAGTTCTTC
>TRBJ2-7|few|TRBV6-1|NA
CASSDPIYEQYF
TGTGCCAGCAGTGACCCGATCTACGAGCAGTACTTC
>TRBJ2-7|NA|TRBV7-8|NA
CASSTAGYEQYF
TGTGCCAGCAGCACGGCAGGCTACGAGCAGTACTTC
>TRBJ2-1|many|TRBV12-3/TRBV12-4|NA
CASSFLTGRRNEQFF
TGTGCCAGCAGTTTTCTAACGGGACGTCGCAATGAGCAGTTCTTC
>TRBJ1-2|many|TRBV6-1|TRBD1
CASSSETGLFGYTF
TGTGCCAGCAGTTCCGAGACAGGGCTTTTTGGCTACACCTTC
>TRBJ2-7|NA|TRBV20-1|NA
CSATASPSSSYEQYF
TGCAGTGCTACGGCCTCGCCCTCCTCGTCCTACGAGCAGTACTTC
>TRBJ2-1|many|TRBV20-1|NA
CSARGSLALEQFF
TGCAGTGCTAGAGGAAGCCTGGCTCTTGAGCAGTTCTTC
>TRBJ2-6|many|TRBV27|TRBD1
CASSLDRPGANVLTF
TGTGCCAGCAGTTTGGACAGGCCTGGGGCCAACGTCCTGACTTTC
>TRBJ2-7|many|TRBV2|TRBD1
CASSSSTGTGAHEQYF
TGTGCCAGCAGTTCAAGTACCGGGACAGGGGCCCATGAGCAGTACTTC
>TRBJ2-3|many|TRBV27|TRBD2
CASTPIAGGPHTQYF
TGTGCCAGCACCCCTATAGCGGGAGGGCCGCATACGCAGTATTTT
>TRBJ2-3|many|TRBV18|NA
CASSPSAGGTDTQYF
TGTGCCAGCTCACCGTCTGCAGGGGGCACAGATACGCAGTATTTT
>TRBJ1-3|many|TRBV27|NA
CASSLSVGNTIYF
TGTGCCAGCAGTTTATCGGTGGGAAACACCATATATTTT
>TRBJ2-1|many|TRBV7-3|TRBD2
CASSLSWTSGLNEQFF
TGTGCCAGCAGCCTCTCGTGGACTAGCGGCCTTAATGAGCAGTTCTTC
>TRBJ2-6|NA|TRBV28|NA
CATYKVEPAANVLTF
TGTGCCACCTATAAGGTAGAACCTGCGGCCAACGTCCTGACTTTC
>TRBJ2-5|many|TRBV29-1|NA
CSVFGETQYF
TGCAGCGTTTTCGGGGAGACCCAGTACTTC
>TRBJ2-3|many|TRBV7-3|NA
CASSPEGGGTDTQYF
TGTGCCAGCAGCCCCGAAGGGGGGGGCACAGATACGCAGTATTTT
>TRBJ2-7|many|TRBV27|NA
CASSLSGNFHEQYF
TGTGCCAGCAGTTTATCCGGGAATTTCCACGAGCAGTACTTC
>TRBJ1-2|many|TRBV28|TRBD1
CASSLLRQGANYGYTF
TGTGCCAGCAGTTTACTTAGACAGGGGGCTAACTATGGCTACACCTTC
>TRBJ1-1|many|TRBV30|NA
CAWSEDFMNTEAFF
TGTGCCTGGAGTGAGGATTTCATGAACACTGAAGCTTTCTTT
>TRBJ2-2|many|TRBV19|NA
CASTPRGAWAGELFF
TGTGCCAGTACCCCGAGGGGGGCGTGGGCCGGGGAGCTGTTTTTT
>TRBJ2-5|NA|TRBV14|NA
CASSQKPGGAETQYF
TGTGCCAGCAGCCAAAAACCAGGGGGGGCGGAGACCCAGTACTTC
>TRBJ2-3|few|TRBV6-4|TRBD2
CASSETSGTDTQYF
TGTGCCAGCAGTGAAACTAGCGGGACAGATACTCAGTATTTT